Presented here are 27 T cell receptor beta chains from one specimen sequenced in a study of T-cell reconstitution after alpha-beta-depleted transplantation in children. Preparing the TCRbeta library involved the use of unique molecular identifiers. Each CDR3 protein is one row after TCRdb ran MiXCR on the PCR reads. This sample carries just over 950,000 distinct CDR3 sequences, under 30% of them seen once, and the ten largest clones take 25% to 35%. The sample consisted of PBMCs, mostly from graft donor cells, taken 360 days after TCRalphabeta/CD19-depleted stem cell transplant. These receptors came from a boy less than two years old who had a stem cell transplant for SCID, so the T cells may come from the graft donor.

This clonotype was recorded a few times. The chain is built from TRBV24-1 and TRBJ1-1, with no clear D. V lost 9 bases, J lost 5 bases, and 15 bases lay in between. The germline CDR1 and CDR2 sequences are KGHDR and SFDVKD. This CDR3 comprises 13 residues. Written as DNA, the CDR3 is TGTGCCACCTCGGACGGGAGGAGGACTGAAGCTTTCTTT. Translating it yields CATSDGRRTEAFF.

The chain recombines TRBV5-1 with TRBJ1-2; D is undetermined. Looked up from germline, CDR1 is SGHRS and CDR2 is YFSETQ. V gave up 0 bases and J gave up 3 bases, with 9 bases separating them. CDR3 length equals 14 residues. The CDR3: CASSLESVDYGYTF. The CDR3 DNA sequence: TGCGCCAGCAGCTTGGAATCTGTTGACTATGGCTACACCTTC.

This clonotype was recorded a few times. This chain connects TRBV20-1 to TRBJ2-7, with D uncertain. The CDR3 spans 10 residues. The ends were cut back, 4 bases at V and 9 bases at J, with 10 bases in the middle. CDR1 DFQATT and CDR2 SNEGSKA come from the germline V gene (reference sequence). The CDR3 spells CSAKLATQYF. The CDR3 DNA is TGCAGTGCTAAATTGGCGACGCAGTACTTC.

The rearrangement joins TRBV24-1 to TRBJ2-1, with D possibly being TRBD1 or TRBD2 (5 bases each). The CDR3 extends over 14 amino acids. The V and J ends lost 9 bases and 3 bases respectively, with 14 bases between them. Per the germline V gene, CDR1 is KGHDR and CDR2 is SFDVKD. CDR3 nucleotides: TGTGCCACCGCTCGAGGGGCGGGCTACAATGAGCAGTTCTTC. This sequence encodes CATARGAGYNEQFF.

The chain uses TRBV28 and TRBJ1-2, with 8 bases lining up with TRBD1. The V gene end was trimmed by 6 bases and the J gene end by 3 bases; junction bases not matched to a gene: 6. The length of the CDR3 is 14 residues. Per germline, CDR1 MDHEN and CDR2 SYDVKM. CDR3 loop: CASRFRGLDYGYTF. CDR3 DNA sequence: TGTGCCAGCAGGTTCAGGGGGCTCGACTATGGCTACACCTTC.

The chain is built from TRBV3-1 and TRBJ2-5; D is perhaps TRBD1 (6 bases). Between the trimmed V and J ends, which lost 4 bases and 2 bases, there was a span of 14 bases. Per germline, CDR1 LGHDT and CDR2 YNNKEL (reference sequence). CDR3 length: 15 amino acids. CDR3 DNA: TGTGCCAGCAGCCGCCAAGGACAGATTCAAGAGACCCAGTACTTC. The encoded protein is CASSRQGQIQETQYF.

The chain links TRBV12-3 or TRBV12-4 to TRBJ2-3; 10 nucleotides agree with TRBD2. With V trimmed by 7 bases and J by 6 bases, 13 bases remained unmatched. The CDR3 has 16 amino acids. The CDR3 is CASNPDSGGLLDTQYF. The CDR3 coding sequence is TGTGCCAGCAACCCGGATAGCGGGGGGTTGTTGGATACGCAGTATTTT.

This clonotype was counted ten times or more. V usage is TRBV20-1 and J usage is TRBJ2-1; D might be TRBD1 (6 bases). The CDR3 length is 12 residues. CDR1 DFQATT and CDR2 SNEGSKA come from the germline V gene (reference sequence). Trimming stripped 5 bases from V and 3 bases from J, with 8 bases between. The CDR3 is CSASGDYNEQFF. The CDR3 DNA is TGCAGTGCTTCAGGGGACTACAATGAGCAGTTCTTC.

J is TRBJ2-5 and V is TRBV2, with 9 bases fitting TRBD1. V dropped 8 bases and J dropped 3; count of bases not matched to a gene: 10. The CDR3 has 15 amino acids. The germline V gene has CDR1 SNHLY and CDR2 FYNNEI. This CDR3 is CASEGTGSREETQYF. The CDR3 region has the DNA TGTGCCAGCGAAGGGACAGGGAGCAGGGAAGAGACCCAGTACTTC.

This clonotype was observed at least ten times. The rearrangement uses TRBV15 and TRBJ1-5; 7 positions agree with TRBD1. V lost 1 base, J lost 4 bases, and 1 base stayed unmatched. This CDR3 has 14 amino acids. In germline, CDR1 is LNHNV, CDR2 YYDKDF (reference sequence). As DNA, the CDR3 is TGTGCCACCAGCAGAGGACAGGGAAATCAGCCCCAGCATTTT. Its translation is CATSRGQGNQPQHF.

This sequence joins TRBV7-9 and TRBJ2-1; a possible D gene is TRBD2 (6 bases). Per germline, CDR1 SEHNR and CDR2 FQNEAQ (reference sequence). CDR3 length equals 11 residues. V lost 5 bases, J lost 14 bases, and 13 bases lay in between. CDR3 amino acids: CASSPGTGEFF. CDR3 nucleotide sequence: TGTGCCAGCAGCCCGGGGACTGGGGAGTTCTTC.

The chain has TRBV4-3 and TRBJ2-1; D is perhaps TRBD2 (5 bases). The CDR3 contains 19 residues. The germline V gene has CDR1 LGHNA and CDR2 YSLEER. The ends were cut back, 0 bases at V and 2 bases at J, with 20 bases in the middle. The CDR3 nucleotides are TGCGCCAGCAGCCAAGATCTAGGGTGGGAGCTGCGCGCCTACAATGAGCAGTTCTTC. This translates into CASSQDLGWELRAYNEQFF.

This chain uses TRBV2 with TRBJ2-3, with D perhaps matching TRBD2 (6 bases). The germline gives CDR1 SNHLY, CDR2 FYNNEI. The V end was cut by 2 bases, the J end by 1 base, with 10 bases between. The CDR3 loop spans 15 amino acids. In DNA form, the CDR3 reads TGTGCCAGCAGTGAACAGTGGGGGGGCACAGATACGCAGTATTTT. It codes for CASSEQWGGTDTQYF. Filled out from reference TRBV2 and TRBJ2-3, the complete variable domain reads EPEVTQTPSHQVTQMGQEVILRCVPISNHLYFYWYRQILGQKVEFLVSFYNNEISEKSEIFDDQFSVERPDGSNFTLKIRSTKLEDSAMYFCASSEQWGGTDTQYFGPGTRLTVL.

The chain combines TRBV7-2 with TRBJ2-1; TRBD2 agrees at 11 bases. Trimming cost V 4 bases and J 6 bases; bases outside gene matches: 2. The length of the CDR3 is 14 residues. Germline V CDR1 and CDR2: SGHTA, FQGNSA. The CDR3 DNA sequence: TGTGCCAGCAGCTCACTAGCGGGGGTCAATGAGCAGTTCTTC. Amino acid sequence: CASSSLAGVNEQFF.

This chain connects TRBV10-3 to TRBJ1-5; TRBD1 matches at 7 bases. Germline V gene data show CDR1 as ENHRY and CDR2 as SYGVKD. This CDR3 spans 14 amino acids. V trimming: 3 bases; J trimming: 1 base; junction bases outside the gene matches: 0. Written as DNA, the CDR3 is TGTGCCATCAGTGACAGGGGGAGCAATCAGCCCCAGCATTTT. Encoded protein: CAISDRGSNQPQHF.

V and J are TRBV12-3 or TRBV12-4 and TRBJ2-1, with TRBD2 identical over 8 bases. V lost 5 bases, J lost 4 bases, and 13 bases stayed unmatched. The CDR3 runs to 17 residues. Here the CDR3 DNA reads TGTGCCAGCAGTCCACTGTGGGTAGCGGGGCAGTACAATGAGCAGTTCTTC. As protein: CASSPLWVAGQYNEQFF.

The chain couples TRBV9 to TRBJ2-5, with a tentative D call TRBD1 (6 bases). The CDR3 loop spans 13 amino acids. Trimming took 3 bases from V and 5 from J, leaving 11 bases between them. Germline-derived CDR1 and CDR2 are SGDLS and YYNGEE. The CDR3 region has the DNA TGTGCCAGCAGCGGACAGGTGGGGGAGACCCAGTACTTC. Translated: CASSGQVGETQYF. Supplemented by reference TRBV9 and TRBJ2-5, the full variable domain reads DSGVTQTPKHLITATGQRVTLRCSPRSGDLSVYWYQQSLDQGLQFLIQYYNGEERAKGNILERFSAQQFPDLHSELNLSSLELGDSALYFCASSGQVGETQYFGPGTRLLVL.

CDR3 loop: CASSSTGIDRNEQFF. CDR3 sequence (DNA): TGTGCCAGCAGCTCGACAGGGATTGATCGCAATGAGCAGTTCTTC. V usage is TRBV5-5 and J usage is TRBJ2-1; 7 nucleotides match TRBD1. Germline values: CDR1 SGHKS, CDR2 YYEKEE (reference sequence). The ends lost 3 bases at V and 6 bases at J; junction bases unmatched: 9. The CDR3 sequence is 15 residues long. Filled out from reference TRBV5-5 and TRBJ2-1, the complete variable domain reads DAGVTQSPTHLIKTRGQQVTLRCSPISGHKSVSWYQQVLGQGPQFIFQYYEKEERGRGNFPDRFSARQFPNYSSELNVNALLLGDSALYLCASSSTGIDRNEQFFGPGTRLTVL.

The chain recombines TRBV5-1 with TRBJ2-3; D is perhaps TRBD2 (5 bases). V lost 2 bases and J 4 bases, leaving 14 bases between the germline ends. Germline V gene sequence: CDR1 SGHRS, CDR2 YFSETQ. This CDR3 comprises 15 residues. The CDR3 nucleotides read TGCGCCAGCAGCTTCGACGGGAACGCTCCAGATACGCAGTATTTT. This encodes CASSFDGNAPDTQYF.

This clonotype was counted only a few times. This chain uses TRBV20-1 with TRBJ1-5, with 8 bases lining up with TRBD1. Per the germline V gene, CDR1 is DFQATT and CDR2 is SNEGSKA (reference sequence). J lost 4 bases, V lost 4 bases, and 9 bases had no gene match. This CDR3 has 15 amino acids. The CDR3 reads CSAITDREVNQPQHF. CDR3 in DNA: TGCAGTGCTATTACGGACAGGGAGGTTAATCAGCCCCAGCATTTT.

This clonotype came up a few times. This sequence joins TRBV5-1 and TRBJ2-1, with D possibly being TRBD1 (6 bases). The ends were cut back, 7 bases at V and 4 bases at J, with 15 bases in the middle. This CDR3 has 14 amino acids. CDR1 and CDR2 (germline): SGHRS, YFSETQ. Written as DNA, the CDR3 is TGCGCCAGCCAGGGCGGACAGCCGTACAATGAGCAGTTCTTC. It is translated as CASQGGQPYNEQFF.

This chain links TRBV6-2 or TRBV6-3 with TRBJ1-1; D is unclear. This CDR3 region has 13 residues. Germline CDR1 reads MNHEY; CDR2 reads SVGEGT. V gave up 0 bases and J gave up 8 bases, with 10 bases separating them. CDR3 sequence (DNA): TGTGCCAGCAGTTACTCGGTTGTAGCGGAAGCTTTCTTT. Its translation: CASSYSVVAEAFF.

This clonotype was recorded many times. The V and J genes are TRBV5-1 and TRBJ2-3; the match to TRBD2 covers 8 bases. Germline values: CDR1 SGHRS, CDR2 YFSETQ. V was clipped by 1 base and J by 3 bases; unmatched bases: 4. This CDR3 is 15 amino acids long. DNA of the CDR3: TGCGCCAGCAGCTTGATCAGCGGGGGTACAGATACGCAGTATTTT. Translated: CASSLISGGTDTQYF.

This clonotype was recorded a few times. A read error may account for a junction end that differs from germline. The chain combines TRBV28 with TRBJ1-2; D ambiguous. Germline CDR1 MDHEN, CDR2 SYDVKM. This CDR3 has 14 amino acids. The CDR3 loop is CASSTTKRAYRYTF. As DNA, the CDR3 is TGTGCCAGCAGTACGACAAAGCGGGCCTATCGCTACACCTTC.

The chain combines TRBV12-3 or TRBV12-4 with TRBJ2-7, with TRBD1 as a possible D gene (6 bases). CDR3 size: 14 residues. V was clipped by 5 bases and J by 3 bases, with 14 bases between them. The CDR3 loop reads CASSPDRINYEQYF. In DNA, the CDR3 is TGTGCCAGCAGTCCGGACAGAATCAACTACGAGCAGTACTTC.

The chain combines TRBV20-1 with TRBJ2-1, with 7 bases that match TRBD2. V dropped 3 bases and J dropped 4; count of bases not matched to a gene: 6. Germline values: CDR1 DFQATT, CDR2 SNEGSKA (reference sequence). The CDR3 has 14 amino acids. The CDR3 nucleotides are TGCAGTGCTAGGCGGGAGTTAGTTTACAATGAGCAGTTCTTC. Its translation: CSARRELVYNEQFF.

This clonotype occurred a few times. This chain uses TRBV9 with TRBJ2-6, with D maybe TRBD1 (5 bases). The length of the CDR3 is 16 residues. V was trimmed by 1 base and J by 2 bases, leaving 10 bases between them. Germline values: CDR1 SGDLS, CDR2 YYNGEE. CDR3 region: CASSVQGGTGANVLTF. The CDR3 bases are TGTGCCAGCAGCGTACAGGGTGGGACTGGGGCCAACGTCCTGACTTTC.